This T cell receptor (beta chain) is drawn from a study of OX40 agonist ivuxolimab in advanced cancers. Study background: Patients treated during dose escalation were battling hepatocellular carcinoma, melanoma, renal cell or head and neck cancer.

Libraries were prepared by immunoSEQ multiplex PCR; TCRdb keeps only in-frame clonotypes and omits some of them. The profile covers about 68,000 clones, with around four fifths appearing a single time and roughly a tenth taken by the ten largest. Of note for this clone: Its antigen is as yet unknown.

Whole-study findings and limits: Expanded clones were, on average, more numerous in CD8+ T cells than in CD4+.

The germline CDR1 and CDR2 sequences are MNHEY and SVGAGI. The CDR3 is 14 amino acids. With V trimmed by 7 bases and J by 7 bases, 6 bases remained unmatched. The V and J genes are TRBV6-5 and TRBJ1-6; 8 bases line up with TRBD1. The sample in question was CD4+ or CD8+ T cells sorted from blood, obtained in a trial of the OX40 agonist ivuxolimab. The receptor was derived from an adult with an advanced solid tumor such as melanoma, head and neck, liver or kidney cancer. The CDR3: CASNRQGLNSPLHF. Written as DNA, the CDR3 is TGTGCCAGCAACCGACAGGGGTTGAATTCACCCCTCCACTTT.